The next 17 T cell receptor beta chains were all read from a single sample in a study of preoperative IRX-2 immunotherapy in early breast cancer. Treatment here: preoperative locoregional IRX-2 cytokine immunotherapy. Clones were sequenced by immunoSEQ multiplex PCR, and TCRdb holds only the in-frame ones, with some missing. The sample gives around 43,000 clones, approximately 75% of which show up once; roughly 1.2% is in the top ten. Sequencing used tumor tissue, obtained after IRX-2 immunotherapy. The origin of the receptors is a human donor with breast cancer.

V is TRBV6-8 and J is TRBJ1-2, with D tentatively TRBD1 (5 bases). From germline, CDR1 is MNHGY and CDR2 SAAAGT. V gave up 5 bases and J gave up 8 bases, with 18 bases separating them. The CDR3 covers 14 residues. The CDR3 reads CASSPDTLGGGYTF. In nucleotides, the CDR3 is TGTGCCAGCAGTCCGGACACCTTGGGGGGAGGCTACACCTTC.

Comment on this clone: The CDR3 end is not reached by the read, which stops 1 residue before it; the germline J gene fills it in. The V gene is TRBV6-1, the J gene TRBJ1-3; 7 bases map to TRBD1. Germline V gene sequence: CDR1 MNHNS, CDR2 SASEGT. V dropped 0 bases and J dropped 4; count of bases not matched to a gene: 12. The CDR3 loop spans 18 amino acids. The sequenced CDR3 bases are TGTGCCAGCAGTGAAGCCCACTACAGGGGTCAGTCCGGAAACACCATATAT. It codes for CASSEAHYRGQSGNTIY. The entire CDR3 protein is CASSEAHYRGQSGNTIYF.

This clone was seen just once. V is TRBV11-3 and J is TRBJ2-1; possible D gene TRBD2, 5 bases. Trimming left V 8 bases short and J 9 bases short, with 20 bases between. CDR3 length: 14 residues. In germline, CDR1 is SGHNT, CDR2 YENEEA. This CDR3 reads CASSFETDRGEQFF. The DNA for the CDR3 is TGTGCCAGCTCATTCGAGACCGATCGGGGTGAGCAGTTCTTC.

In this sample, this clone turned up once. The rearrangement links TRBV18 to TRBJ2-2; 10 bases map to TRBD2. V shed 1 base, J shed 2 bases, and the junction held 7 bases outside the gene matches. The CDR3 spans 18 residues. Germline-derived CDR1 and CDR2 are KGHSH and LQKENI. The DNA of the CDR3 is TGTGCCAGCTCACCACTTCCTGGGACTAGCGCCAACACCGGGGAGCTGTTTTTT. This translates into CASSPLPGTSANTGELFF.

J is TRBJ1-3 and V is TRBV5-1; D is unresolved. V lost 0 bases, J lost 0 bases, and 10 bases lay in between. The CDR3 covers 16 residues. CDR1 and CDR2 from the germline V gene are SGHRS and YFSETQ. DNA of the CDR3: TGCGCCAGCAGCTTGGCCCCGGTTCTCTCTGGAAACACCATATATTTT. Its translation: CASSLAPVLSGNTIYF.

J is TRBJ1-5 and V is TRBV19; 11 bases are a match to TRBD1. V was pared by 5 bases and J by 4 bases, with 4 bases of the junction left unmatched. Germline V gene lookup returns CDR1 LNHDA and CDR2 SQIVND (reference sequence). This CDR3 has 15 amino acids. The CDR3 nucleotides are TGTGCCAGTAGTGCCGGGACAGGGGGGAATCAGCCCCAGCATTTT. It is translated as CASSAGTGGNQPQHF.

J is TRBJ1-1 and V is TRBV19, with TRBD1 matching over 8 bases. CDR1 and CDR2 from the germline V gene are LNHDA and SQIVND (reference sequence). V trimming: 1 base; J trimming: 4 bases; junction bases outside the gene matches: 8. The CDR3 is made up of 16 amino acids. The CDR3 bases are TGTGCCAGTAGTATAGCCGCAGGGGGCGGAGGCACTGAAGCTTTCTTT. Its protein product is CASSIAAGGGGTEAFF.

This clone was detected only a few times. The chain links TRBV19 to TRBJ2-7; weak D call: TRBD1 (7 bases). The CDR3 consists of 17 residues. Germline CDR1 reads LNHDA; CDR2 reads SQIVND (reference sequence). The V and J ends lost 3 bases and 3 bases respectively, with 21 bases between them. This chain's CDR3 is CASSIVGSGQEGYEQYF. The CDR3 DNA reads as TGTGCCAGTAGTATCGTCGGGTCAGGACAGGAGGGCTACGAGCAGTACTTC.

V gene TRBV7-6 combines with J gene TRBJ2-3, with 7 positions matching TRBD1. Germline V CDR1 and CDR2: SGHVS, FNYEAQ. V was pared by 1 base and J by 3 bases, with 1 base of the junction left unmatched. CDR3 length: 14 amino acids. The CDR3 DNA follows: TGTGCCAGCAGCTTAGGACAGGGTACAGATACGCAGTATTTT. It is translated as CASSLGQGTDTQYF.

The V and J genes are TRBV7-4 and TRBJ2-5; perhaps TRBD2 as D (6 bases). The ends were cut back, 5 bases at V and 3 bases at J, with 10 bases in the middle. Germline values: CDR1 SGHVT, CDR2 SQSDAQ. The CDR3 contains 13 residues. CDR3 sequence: CASSQPGEETQYF. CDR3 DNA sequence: TGTGCCAGCAGCCAGCCGGGGGAAGAGACCCAGTACTTC.

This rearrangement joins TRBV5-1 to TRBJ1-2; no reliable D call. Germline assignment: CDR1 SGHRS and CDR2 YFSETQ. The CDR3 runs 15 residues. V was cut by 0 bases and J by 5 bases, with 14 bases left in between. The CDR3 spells CASSLEAEIGYGYTF. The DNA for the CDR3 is TGCGCCAGCAGCTTGGAGGCGGAGATTGGATATGGCTACACCTTC.

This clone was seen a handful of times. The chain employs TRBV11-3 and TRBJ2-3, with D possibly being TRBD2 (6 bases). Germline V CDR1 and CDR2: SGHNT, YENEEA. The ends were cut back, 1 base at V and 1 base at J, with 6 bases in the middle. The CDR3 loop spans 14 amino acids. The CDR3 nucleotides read TGTGCCAGCAGCTTAGGACTAGGCACAGATACGCAGTATTTT. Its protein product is CASSLGLGTDTQYF. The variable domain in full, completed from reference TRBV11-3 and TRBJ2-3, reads EAGVVQSPRYKIIEKKQPVAFWCNPISGHNTLYWYLQNLGQGPELLIRYENEEAVDDSQLPKDRFSAERLKGVDSTLKIQPAELGDSAVYLCASSLGLGTDTQYFGPGTRLTVL.

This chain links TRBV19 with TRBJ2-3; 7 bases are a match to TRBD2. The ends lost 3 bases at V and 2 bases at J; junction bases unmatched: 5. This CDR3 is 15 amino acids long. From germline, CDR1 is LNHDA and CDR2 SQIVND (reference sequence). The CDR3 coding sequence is TGTGCCAGTAGTATTGAGGGAGGGGCCACAGATACGCAGTATTTT. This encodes CASSIEGGATDTQYF.

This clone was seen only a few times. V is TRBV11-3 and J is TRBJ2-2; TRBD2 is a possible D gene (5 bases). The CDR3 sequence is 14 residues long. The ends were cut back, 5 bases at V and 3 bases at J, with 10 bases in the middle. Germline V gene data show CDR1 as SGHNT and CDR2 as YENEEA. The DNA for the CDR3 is TGTGCCAGCAGCCCGCGGCGGGACACCGGGGAGCTGTTTTTT. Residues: CASSPRRDTGELFF.

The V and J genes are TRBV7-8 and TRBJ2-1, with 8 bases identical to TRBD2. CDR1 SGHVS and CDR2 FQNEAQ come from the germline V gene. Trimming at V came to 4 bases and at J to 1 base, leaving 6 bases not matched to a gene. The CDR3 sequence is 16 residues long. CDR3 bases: TGTGCCAGCAGCTCGAGACGGGGGGGGTCCTACAATGAGCAGTTCTTC. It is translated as CASSSRRGGSYNEQFF. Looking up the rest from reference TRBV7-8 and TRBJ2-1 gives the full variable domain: GAGVSQSPRYKVAKRGQDVALRCDPISGHVSLFWYQQALGQGPEFLTYFQNEAQLDKSGLPSDRFFAERPEGSVSTLKIQRTQQEDSAVYLCASSSRRGGSYNEQFFGPGTRLTVL.

DNA for the CDR3: TGTGCCAGCATACCAGGGCTGCTCGGGACCTTC. Translating gives CASIPGLLGTF. The V gene is TRBV6-4, the J gene TRBJ1-2; possibly TRBD1 for D (5 bases). In germline, CDR1 is MRHNA, CDR2 SNTAGT. Trimming took 7 bases from V and 14 from J, leaving 17 bases between them. The CDR3 has 11 residues.

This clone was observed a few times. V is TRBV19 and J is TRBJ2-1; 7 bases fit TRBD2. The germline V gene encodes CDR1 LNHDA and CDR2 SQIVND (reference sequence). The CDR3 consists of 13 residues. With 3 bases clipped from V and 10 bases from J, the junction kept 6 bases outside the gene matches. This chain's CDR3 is CASSIGRGNEQFF. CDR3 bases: TGTGCCAGTAGTATCGGGCGGGGGAACGAGCAGTTCTTC.